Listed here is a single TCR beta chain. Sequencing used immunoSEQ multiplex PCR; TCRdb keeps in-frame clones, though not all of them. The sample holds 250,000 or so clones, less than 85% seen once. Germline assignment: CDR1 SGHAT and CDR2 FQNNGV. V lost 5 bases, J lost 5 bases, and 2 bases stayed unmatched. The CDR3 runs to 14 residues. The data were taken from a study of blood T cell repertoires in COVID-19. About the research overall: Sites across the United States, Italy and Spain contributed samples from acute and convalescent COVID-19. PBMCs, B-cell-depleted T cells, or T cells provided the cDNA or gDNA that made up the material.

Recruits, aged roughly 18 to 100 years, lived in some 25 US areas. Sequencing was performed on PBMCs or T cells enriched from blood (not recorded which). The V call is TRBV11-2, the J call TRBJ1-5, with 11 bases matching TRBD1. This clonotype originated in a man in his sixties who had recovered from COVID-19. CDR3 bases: TGTGCCAGCAGCCCGGGACAGGGGGATCAGCCCCAGCATTTT. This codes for CASSPGQGDQPQHF.